Following are 10 T cell receptor beta chains from one sample sequenced in a study of beta chain features in type 1 diabetes. Study conclusions and caveats: Moderate but significant shortening of TCRB CDR3s was recorded in all four CD4+ subsets from Type 1 diabetes patients.

The isolated RNA, all of it, was reverse transcribed, so expressed TCRB transcripts were what got sequenced. TCRdb's table, derived via immunoSEQ multiplex PCR, lists solely in-frame clones and lacks some. The sample lists 350,000 to 400,000 clones; roughly 13% were seen once. Antigen specificity for these receptors is unknown. Sequencing used naive CD4+ T cells from blood. The source of these receptors is a young woman with type 1 diabetes.

The chain joins TRBV30 to TRBJ2-5; a possible D gene is TRBD1 (6 bases). The CDR3 extends over 13 amino acids. The germline V and J ends were trimmed by 3 bases and 4 bases, with 12 bases remaining between them. CDR1 and CDR2 (germline): GTSNPN, SVGIG (reference sequence). The CDR3: CAWRIQGIETQYF. CDR3 nucleotide sequence: TGTGCCTGGAGGATACAGGGTATAGAGACCCAGTACTTC.

This clone appeared a few times. At the DNA level, this CDR3 is encoded by other sequences in the same sample as well. The gene calls are TRBV5-4 and TRBJ2-5; 7 bases are a match to TRBD1. The V gene end was trimmed by 4 bases and the J gene end by 5 bases; junction bases not matched to a gene: 5. CDR1 SGHNT and CDR2 YYREEE come from the germline V gene (reference sequence). This CDR3 has 13 residues. The CDR3 sequence is CASSLTGEETQYF. CDR3 sequence (DNA): TGTGCCAGCAGCCTTACAGGGGAGGAGACCCAGTACTTC.

V and J are TRBV6-6 and TRBJ2-7; 7 bases agree with TRBD1. The CDR3 covers 16 residues. V was pared by 2 bases and J by 3 bases, with 10 bases of the junction left unmatched. Germline V CDR1 and CDR2: MNHNY, SVGAGI (reference sequence). The CDR3 bases are TGTGCCAGCAGTTACGCCACAGGGGACCCCGTCTACGAGCAGTACTTC. The encoded protein is CASSYATGDPVYEQYF.

The V gene is TRBV5-4, the J gene TRBJ2-1, with D perhaps matching TRBD2 (6 bases). The CDR3 has 14 amino acids. Germline V lookup: CDR1 SGHNT, CDR2 YYREEE (reference sequence). The V gene lost 4 bases and the J gene lost 3 bases, with 11 bases spanning the gap. CDR3 sequence (DNA): TGTGCCAGCAGCGGAACTAGCTACTACAATGAGCAGTTCTTC. It codes for CASSGTSYYNEQFF.

There are a few counts of this clone. V usage is TRBV18 and J usage is TRBJ2-7; 8 bases fit TRBD1. Germline assignment: CDR1 KGHSH and CDR2 LQKENI. Germline trimming cut 6 bases from V and 4 bases from J; bases unmatched to any gene: 11. The CDR3 contains 15 residues. In nucleotides, the CDR3 is TGTGCCAGCTCGGCGGCGGGACAGGAGAGATACGAGCAGTACTTC. Residues: CASSAAGQERYEQYF.

The J gene is TRBJ1-1, the V gene TRBV18; D call uncertain. V was cut by 5 bases and J by 8 bases, with 12 bases left in between. The CDR3 covers 12 residues. From germline, CDR1 is KGHSH and CDR2 LQKENI. The CDR3, as DNA: TGTGCCAGCTCATCCGGACTGTTCGAAGCTTTCTTT. Translation: CASSSGLFEAFF. Complete variable domain (other parts from reference TRBV18 and TRBJ1-1): NAGVMQNPRHLVRRRGQEARLRCSPMKGHSHVYWYRQLPEEGLKFMVYLQKENIIDESGMPKERFSAEFPKEGPSILRIQQVVRGDSAAYFCASSSGLFEAFFGQGTRLTVV.

The J gene is TRBJ1-5, the V gene TRBV19; a weak D match, TRBD1 (5 bases). Germline V gene data show CDR1 as LNHDA and CDR2 as SQIVND (reference sequence). This CDR3 comprises 14 residues. V gave up 3 bases and J gave up 1 base, with 7 bases separating them. CDR3 sequence: CASSMRGSNQPQHF. CDR3 coding DNA: TGTGCCAGTAGTATGCGGGGGAGCAATCAGCCCCAGCATTTT.

This clone was recorded a few times. At the DNA level, this CDR3 is encoded by other sequences in the same sample as well. This rearrangement joins TRBV7-2 to TRBJ2-7; the match to TRBD1 covers 7 bases. The CDR3 length is 14 residues. The junction had 4 bases not matched to a gene; V was cut back by 5 bases and J by 0 bases. In germline, CDR1 is SGHTA, CDR2 FQGNSA. The DNA for the CDR3 is TGTGCCAGCAGCCAAGGGGGCTCCTCCTACGAGCAGTACTTC. Its translation: CASSQGGSSYEQYF.

This chain joins TRBV5-8 and TRBJ2-3; D unclear. The CDR3 has 13 residues. V shed 4 bases and J shed 0 bases, with 6 bases lying between them. Germline values: CDR1 SGHTS, CDR2 YDEGEE. This CDR3 reads CASSLISTDTQYF. The DNA for the CDR3 is TGTGCCAGCAGCCTAATAAGCACAGATACGCAGTATTTT.

The genes are TRBV2 and TRBJ1-6; D is uncertain. The germline V gene encodes CDR1 SNHLY and CDR2 FYNNEI. Trimming cost V 6 bases and J 8 bases, with 11 bases left between them. This CDR3 region has 13 residues. The CDR3 DNA is TGTGCCAGCAGCCCGGGATCATATTCACCCCTCCACTTT. This encodes CASSPGSYSPLHF. The whole variable domain, filled in from reference TRBV2 and TRBJ1-6, reads EPEVTQTPSHQVTQMGQEVILRCVPISNHLYFYWYRQILGQKVEFLVSFYNNEISEKSEIFDDQFSVERPDGSNFTLKIRSTKLEDSAMYFCASSPGSYSPLHFGNGTRLTVT.